Listed below are T cell receptor beta chains from one sample, sequenced in a study of PD-1 blockade in classical Hodgkin lymphoma. Assay used: immunoSEQ multiplex PCR; TCRdb lists only in-frame clones, some missing. This table holds roughly 12,000 clones, approximately 81% found once. The material was CD8+ T cells from blood, obtained at baseline. Receptors originate from a human donor with classical Hodgkin lymphoma. Each CDR3 is given with its conserved first and last residue. The D gene is left open where the match is weak. Clone size, where shown, is once, few, many, or a class for clones that have expanded.

cdr3_aa: CASSEISRPQETQYF; cdr3_nt: TGTGCCAGCAGTGAAATCTCCAGGCCCCAAGAGACCCAGTACTTC; clone_size: -; d_call: -; j_call: TRBJ2-5; v_call: TRBV25-1
cdr3_aa: CAQGAGHPYEQYF; cdr3_nt: TGTGCCCAGGGTGCAGGACATCCCTACGAGCAGTACTTC; clone_size: -; d_call: -; j_call: TRBJ2-7; v_call: TRBV2
cdr3_aa: CASSQEVPDEQYF; cdr3_nt: TGTGCCAGCAGCCAAGAGGTCCCCGACGAGCAGTACTTC; clone_size: -; d_call: -; j_call: TRBJ2-7; v_call: TRBV4-2
cdr3_aa: CASSIRVTDTQYF; cdr3_nt: TGTGCCAGTAGTATCCGAGTCACAGATACGCAGTATTTT; clone_size: -; d_call: -; j_call: TRBJ2-3; v_call: TRBV19
cdr3_aa: CASSYSSNEQFF; cdr3_nt: TGTGCCAGCAGTTACTCTAGCAATGAGCAGTTCTTC; clone_size: -; d_call: -; j_call: TRBJ2-1; v_call: TRBV6-6
cdr3_aa: CASSLAQHGLAAKNIQYF; cdr3_nt: TGTGCCAGCAGCTTAGCCCAGCACGGACTCGCGGCCAAAAACATTCAGTACTTC; clone_size: -; d_call: -; j_call: TRBJ2-4; v_call: TRBV7-8
cdr3_aa: CASSSQKDTQYF; cdr3_nt: TGTGCCAGCAGCTCACAAAAAGATACGCAGTATTTT; clone_size: -; d_call: -; j_call: TRBJ2-3; v_call: TRBV7-9
cdr3_aa: CSVVGDSPLGANVLTF; cdr3_nt: TGCAGCGTTGTGGGTGACAGCCCCTTAGGGGCCAACGTCCTGACTTTC; clone_size: -; d_call: -; j_call: TRBJ2-6; v_call: TRBV29-1
cdr3_aa: CASKEDYEKLFF; cdr3_nt: TGTGCCAGCAAGGAGGATTATGAAAAACTGTTTTTT; clone_size: -; d_call: -; j_call: TRBJ1-4; v_call: TRBV2
cdr3_aa: CATKRGEQYF; cdr3_nt: TGTGCCACCAAGCGGGGCGAGCAGTACTTC; clone_size: -; d_call: TRBD2; j_call: TRBJ2-7; v_call: TRBV6-4
cdr3_aa: CASSSWGPQETQYF; cdr3_nt: TGTGCCAGCAGCTCCTGGGGGCCCCAAGAGACCCAGTACTTC; clone_size: few; d_call: -; j_call: TRBJ2-5; v_call: TRBV6-6
cdr3_aa: CASSEALGDLSYEQYF; cdr3_nt: TGTGCCAGCAGTGAAGCGCTTGGAGACCTATCCTACGAGCAGTACTTC; clone_size: -; d_call: -; j_call: TRBJ2-7; v_call: TRBV6-1
cdr3_aa: CASSPLPGQGTSGANVLTF; cdr3_nt: TGTGCCAGCAGCCCATTACCGGGACAGGGGACCTCTGGGGCCAACGTCCTGACTTTC; clone_size: -; d_call: TRBD1; j_call: TRBJ2-6; v_call: TRBV7-9
cdr3_aa: CASSHPYQGRDTEAFF; cdr3_nt: TGTGCCAGCAGCCACCCATACCAGGGCCGGGACACTGAAGCTTTCTTT; clone_size: -; d_call: -; j_call: TRBJ1-1; v_call: TRBV5-6
cdr3_aa: CASSLGPEAFF; cdr3_nt: TGTGCCAGCAGTTTGGGCCCTGAAGCTTTCTTT; clone_size: -; d_call: -; j_call: TRBJ1-1; v_call: TRBV27
cdr3_aa: CASSLDSLNTEAFF; cdr3_nt: TGTGCCAGCAGCTTGGACTCATTGAACACTGAAGCTTTCTTT; clone_size: -; d_call: -; j_call: TRBJ1-1; v_call: TRBV5-4
cdr3_aa: CASSPEGLQNTEAFF; cdr3_nt: TGTGCCAGCAGCCCCGAGGGACTCCAGAACACTGAAGCTTTCTTT; clone_size: -; d_call: -; j_call: TRBJ1-1; v_call: TRBV4-2
cdr3_aa: CASSLGPEPYNSGNTIYF; cdr3_nt: TGCGCCAGCAGCTTGGGCCCCGAGCCCTACAACTCTGGAAACACCATATATTTT; clone_size: -; d_call: -; j_call: TRBJ1-3; v_call: TRBV5-1